This paragraph covers one T cell receptor (beta chain) sequence. Its antigen remains unidentified. This sample was taken from a study of TIL therapy for anti-PD-1-resistant metastatic lung cancer. In the study overall: By whole-exome sequencing, median non-synonymous tumor mutation burden was roughly 1.6 mutations per megabase. Study-wide results and limits: TIL clonotype persistence in blood showed no apparent association with response.

The CDR3 sequence is 15 residues long. The germline V and J ends were trimmed by 5 bases and 6 bases, with 19 bases remaining between them. The germline CDR1 and CDR2 sequences are MDHEN and SYDVKM. Time point of the sample: pre-treatment sample, taken before nivolumab and TIL therapy. Adults with stage 4 NSCLC were enrolled in a phase I trial. This was the immunoSEQ v3 assay. Sequencing depth was 1.5 million to 2 million read pairs for survey level, roughly 5-6 million for deep. Profiled with immunoSEQ multiplex PCR; TCRdb holds only in-frame clones, not every one. The repertoire holds just over 45,000 clones, with less than 80% as singletons.

The receptor comes from a man between 65 and 85 years old with non-small cell lung cancer. The sample here was blood, taken at baseline. The V call is TRBV28, the J call TRBJ1-2; maybe TRBD1 (5 bases). The CDR3 bases are TGTGCCAGCAGTCCCCCCGCAGGGAACGGTCATGGCTACACCTTC. As protein: CASSPPAGNGHGYTF.